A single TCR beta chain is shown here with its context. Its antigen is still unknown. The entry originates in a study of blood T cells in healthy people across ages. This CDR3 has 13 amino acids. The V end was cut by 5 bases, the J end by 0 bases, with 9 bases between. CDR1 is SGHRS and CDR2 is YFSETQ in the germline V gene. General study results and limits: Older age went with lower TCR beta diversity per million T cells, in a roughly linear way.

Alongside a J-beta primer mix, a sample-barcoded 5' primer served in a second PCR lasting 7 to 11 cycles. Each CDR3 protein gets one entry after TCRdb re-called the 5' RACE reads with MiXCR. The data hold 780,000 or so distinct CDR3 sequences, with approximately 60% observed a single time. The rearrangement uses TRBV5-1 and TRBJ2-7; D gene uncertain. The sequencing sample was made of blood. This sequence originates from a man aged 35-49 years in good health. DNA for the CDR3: TGCGCCAGCAGGTTCCCAGGCTCCTACGAGCAGTACTTC. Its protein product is CASRFPGSYEQYF.